Listed here are 17 T cell receptor beta chains from one sample, sequenced in a study of T cells after yellow fever vaccination. TCRdb reanalysed the 5' RACE reads using MiXCR and keeps one entry per CDR3 protein. This sample has 300,000 to 350,000 distinct CDR3 sequences; 4% occur once, and the top ten carry about 24%. The sample consisted of PBMCs, taken 5 days after the yellow fever booster vaccination. The receptor source for this set is a man aged 18 to 29 who received the YFV17D yellow fever vaccine.

In this sample, this clonotype turned up many times. CDR3 protein: CASSLSQGNEQFF. Here the CDR3 DNA reads TGTGCCAGCAGCCTGTCACAGGGGAATGAGCAGTTCTTC. The rearrangement uses TRBV14 and TRBJ2-1; the match to TRBD1 covers 7 bases. Germline V CDR1 and CDR2: SGHDN, FVKESK. The CDR3 has 13 amino acids. The J segment lost 7 bases and the V segment lost 4 bases, leaving 4 bases of the junction unmatched.

The chain joins TRBV27 to TRBJ1-5; no firm D call. Trimming removed 10 bases at V and 5 bases at J, with 18 bases between. Germline V lookup: CDR1 MNHEY, CDR2 SMNVEV (reference sequence). This CDR3 has 14 amino acids. The CDR3 nucleotides read TGTGCCACCGCGGTTGGTAGGGTGGATCAGCCCCAGCATTTT. This codes for CATAVGRVDQPQHF.

This clonotype was observed at least ten times. The chain joins TRBV10-3 to TRBJ2-1, with TRBD2 matching over 7 bases. CDR3 size: 13 residues. After removal of 8 bases from V and 6 bases from J, the junction contained 7 bases not matched to a gene. Germline CDR1 reads ENHRY; CDR2 reads SYGVKD. CDR3 sequence: CAIHMGGGNEQFF. The CDR3 nucleotides are TGTGCCATCCACATGGGGGGGGGCAATGAGCAGTTCTTC.

The V gene is TRBV18, the J gene TRBJ2-7; 8 nucleotides agree with TRBD2. CDR3 length: 15 residues. J gave up 0 bases and V 6 bases, and 7 bases lay outside the gene matches. Germline CDR1 and CDR2: KGHSH and LQKENI. Written as DNA, the CDR3 is TGTGCCAGCTCCATTGCAGCGGGGGACTCCTACGAGCAGTACTTC. Residues: CASSIAAGDSYEQYF.

This clonotype was found a few times. The rearrangement uses TRBV25-1 and TRBJ1-4; no firm D call. From germline, CDR1 is MGHDK and CDR2 SYGVNS. The ends were cut back, 2 bases at V and 0 bases at J, with 10 bases in the middle. The length of the CDR3 is 16 residues. The CDR3 region has the DNA TGTGCCAGCAGTGAAGGGGAGAGTGCAACTAATGAAAAACTGTTTTTT. The encoded protein is CASSEGESATNEKLFF.

This clonotype was picked up many times. This chain joins TRBV3-1 and TRBJ2-7; D assignment may be TRBD1 or TRBD2 (5 bases each). The CDR3 is made up of 16 amino acids. Germline CDR1 is LGHDT and CDR2 is YNNKEL (reference sequence). The V and J ends lost 4 bases and 6 bases respectively, with 22 bases between them. The CDR3: CASSRRFRDRFSEQYV. Here the CDR3 DNA reads TGTGCCAGCAGCCGGAGGTTCCGGGACCGCTTCTCCGAGCAGTACGTC.

This clonotype turned up a few times. The rearrangement links TRBV20-1 to TRBJ1-1, with 10 positions matching TRBD1. The CDR3 length is 16 residues. Germline CDR1 is DFQATT and CDR2 is SNEGSKA (reference sequence). Germline trimming cut 1 base from V and 4 bases from J; bases unmatched to any gene: 9. The CDR3 is CSARAQDRGGITEAFF. The CDR3, as DNA: TGCAGTGCTAGAGCCCAGGACAGGGGGGGGATCACTGAAGCTTTCTTT.

This clonotype was found many times. The chain is built from TRBV29-1 and TRBJ2-4, with D uncertain. In germline, CDR1 is SQVTM, CDR2 ANQGSEA. Trimming left V 7 bases short and J 2 bases short, with 24 bases between. The CDR3 runs 17 residues. The CDR3 protein is CSGILPPGGISKNIQYF. The CDR3 bases are TGCAGCGGCATTCTGCCTCCAGGTGGAATATCCAAAAACATTCAGTACTTC.

This clonotype was detected a few times. The J gene is TRBJ2-3, the V gene TRBV11-3; D might be TRBD1 (5 bases). This CDR3 spans 17 amino acids. The germline V gene encodes CDR1 SGHNT and CDR2 YENEEA. The V gene lost 5 bases and the J gene lost 3 bases, with 21 bases spanning the gap. CDR3 region: CASSPHRTNRATDTQYF. In DNA form, the CDR3 reads TGTGCCAGCAGCCCTCACCGGACAAATCGAGCGACAGATACGCAGTATTTT. The variable domain in full, completed from reference TRBV11-3 and TRBJ2-3, reads EAGVVQSPRYKIIEKKQPVAFWCNPISGHNTLYWYLQNLGQGPELLIRYENEEAVDDSQLPKDRFSAERLKGVDSTLKIQPAELGDSAVYLCASSPHRTNRATDTQYFGPGTRLTVL.

The CDR3 loop reads CASSGWGDTDTQYF. The CDR3 nucleotides are TGTGCCAGCAGCGGTTGGGGGGACACAGATACGCAGTATTTT. The chain uses TRBV9 and TRBJ2-3; D may be TRBD2 (6 bases). Trimming left V 3 bases short and J 2 bases short, with 10 bases between. The CDR3 consists of 14 residues. Germline CDR1 and CDR2: SGDLS and YYNGEE.

This clonotype came up many times. The genes are TRBV7-9 and TRBJ2-5; weak D call: TRBD2 (5 bases). Germline CDR1 and CDR2: SEHNR and FQNEAQ (reference sequence). CDR3 length equals 13 residues. Between the trimmed V and J ends, which lost 7 bases and 5 bases, there was a span of 14 bases. The CDR3 spells CASTWTEKETQYF. The CDR3 DNA is TGTGCCAGCACCTGGACTGAGAAGGAGACCCAGTACTTC.

DNA for the CDR3: TGCGCCAGCAGCCAAGAGGTGGGACTAGCGGGGGGCAATGAGCAGTTCTTC. Its translation: CASSQEVGLAGGNEQFF. V and J are TRBV4-3 and TRBJ2-1; 15 bases agree with TRBD2. The CDR3 is made up of 17 amino acids. V dropped 0 bases and J dropped 6; count of bases not matched to a gene: 3. CDR1 is LGHNA and CDR2 is YSLEER in the germline V gene.

The chain has TRBV29-1 and TRBJ2-3; D is undetermined. V was cut by 1 base and J by 6 bases, with 14 bases left in between. The CDR3 covers 14 residues. The germline CDR1 and CDR2 sequences are SQVTM and ANQGSEA. The CDR3 nucleotides are TGCAGCGTTGAAGTGGCGAACCTGGGGGATACGCAGTATTTT. It yields the protein CSVEVANLGDTQYF.

This chain links TRBV6-5 with TRBJ2-2, with D hard to call. The V end lost 8 bases, the J end lost 7 bases, and 5 bases lay between the germline ends. The CDR3 is 10 residues long. Germline V CDR1 and CDR2: MNHEY, SVGAGI. The CDR3 loop is CASGVGELFF. CDR3 bases: TGTGCCAGCGGGGTCGGGGAGCTGTTTTTT.

In its sample, this clonotype was seen a few times. The rearrangement joins TRBV19 to TRBJ2-3, with D unresolved. V lost 0 bases to trimming and J lost 0 bases, with 4 bases between them. Looked up from germline, CDR1 is LNHDA and CDR2 is SQIVND (reference sequence). This CDR3 is built from 14 residues. The CDR3 bases are TGTGCCAGTAGTATAGATCTTAGCACAGATACGCAGTATTTT. Protein sequence: CASSIDLSTDTQYF.

This clonotype showed up just a few times. The chain is built from TRBV21-1 and TRBJ1-6; TRBD1 is taken as the D call from the table, unchecked against the DNA. TRBV21-1 is reported as a pseudogene. CDR3 size: 14 residues. The CDR3: CASSRQGGVSPLHF. CDR3 DNA: TGTGCCAGCAGCAGACAGGGAGGGGTTTCACCCCTCCACTTT.

This clonotype came up a few times. The rearrangement joins TRBV19 to TRBJ2-7, with a tentative D call TRBD1 (6 bases). The CDR3 sequence is 13 residues long. CDR1 LNHDA and CDR2 SQIVND come from the germline V gene (reference sequence). V lost 8 bases and J lost 1, with 12 bases in between. CDR3 loop: CASGTGQSYEQYF. CDR3 DNA sequence: TGTGCCAGTGGAACAGGACAGTCCTACGAGCAGTACTTC.